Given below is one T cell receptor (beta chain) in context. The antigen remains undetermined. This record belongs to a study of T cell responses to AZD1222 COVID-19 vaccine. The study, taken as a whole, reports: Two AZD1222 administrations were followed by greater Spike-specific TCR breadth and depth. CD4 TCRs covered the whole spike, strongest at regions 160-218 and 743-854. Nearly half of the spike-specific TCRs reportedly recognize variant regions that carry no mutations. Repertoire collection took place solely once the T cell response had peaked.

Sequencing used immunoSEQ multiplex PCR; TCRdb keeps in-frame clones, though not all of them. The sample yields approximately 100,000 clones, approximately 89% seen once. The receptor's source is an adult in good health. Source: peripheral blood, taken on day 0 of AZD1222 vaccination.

As DNA, the CDR3 is TGCAGCGTTGGACAGAATACTAACTATGGCTACACCTTC. The encoded protein is CSVGQNTNYGYTF. The chain combines TRBV29-1 with TRBJ1-2, with D possibly matching TRBD1 (5 bases). The CDR3 spans 13 residues. V was clipped by 4 bases and J by 0 bases, with 9 bases between them. Germline CDR1 reads SQVTM; CDR2 reads ANQGSEA.